The present entry profiles one T cell receptor (beta chain) with its context. Its antigen remains unknown. This may come from a read error, since a much larger clone is one base off. TCR alpha and beta CDR3 regions were amplified from RNA using iRepertoire nested multiplex PCR. Each CDR3 protein gets one entry after TCRdb re-called the multiplex PCR reads with MiXCR. The profile shows more than 350,000 distinct CDR3 sequences, 41% of them singletons. The V and J ends lost 1 base and 7 bases respectively, with 20 bases between them. This CDR3 contains 15 residues. Germline CDR1 is DFQATT and CDR2 is SNEGSKA (reference sequence). These data come from a study of glioma-infiltrating T cells. The wider study: Before surgery, glioma patients received dexamethasone for at most six days.

Study-level points and caveats: Non-neoplastic patients had below-expected tissue-blood divergence, while all gliomas exceeded expectation.

Sequencing was performed on glioma tissue, nonneoplastic brain tissue, or PBMCs (not recorded which). This sequence originates from a human donor with low-grade glioma or glioblastoma, undergoing nonglioma brain surgery, or in good health (not recorded which). The rearrangement links TRBV20-1 to TRBJ2-7; D might be TRBD2 (6 bases). The CDR3 sequence: CSARVGRDSYNEQYF. The CDR3 DNA follows: TGCAGTGCTAGAGTAGGGCGGGACTCCTACAATGAGCAGTACTTC.